This T cell receptor beta chain was sequenced for a study of blood T cell repertoires in COVID-19. Study at large: Acute and convalescent COVID-19 samples came from the United States, Italy and Spain. PBMCs, B-cell-depleted T cells, or T cells provided the cDNA or gDNA that made up the material.

The Seattle patients, enrolled during active infection, were followed longitudinally. Per the authors' pipeline: Amplification with reference gene primers provided the estimates of nucleated cell counts. Clones were read by immunoSEQ multiplex PCR, and TCRdb kept only the in-frame ones, dropping some. The V and J calls and clone size come from that table; D and trimming were worked out from the DNA. The repertoire holds a few hundred thousand clones, with 70% to 90% as singletons. The V end was cut by 2 bases, the J end by 7 bases, with 12 bases between. Germline V gives CDR1 SGHTA, CDR2 FQGNSA. The CDR3 has 15 amino acids.

Material for sequencing was peripheral blood. The clonotype originates from a woman aged 30 to 39 with COVID-19, enrolled during active disease. The V gene is TRBV7-2, the J gene TRBJ1-6; possible D gene TRBD1, 6 bases. The CDR3 region has the DNA TGTGCCAGCAGCTTACCTTCCCAGGGGAATTCACCCCTCCACTTT. It translates to CASSLPSQGNSPLHF.